One sample yielded the 31 T cell receptor beta chains listed below, sequenced in a study of identical twins. MiXCR was run by TCRdb on the 5' RACE reads, yielding one entry per CDR3 protein. The data show about 210,000 distinct CDR3 sequences, with roughly 9.4% seen just once and 5.1% held by the top ten. Specimen: memory (CD45RO+) T cells sorted from blood. The receptors stem from a woman younger than 30 in good health.

The V gene is TRBV6-5, the J gene TRBJ2-3; D is perhaps TRBD1 (5 bases). V lost 4 bases and J lost 2, with 13 bases in between. CDR3 length: 15 residues. Germline CDR1 is MNHEY and CDR2 is SVGAGI. CDR3 coding DNA: TGTGCCAGCAGTTGGGGCAGAAGAACCACAGATACGCAGTATTTT. Translation gives CASSWGRRTTDTQYF.

The chain joins TRBV20-1 to TRBJ1-1; 8 bases line up with TRBD1. The CDR3 is 14 residues long. Germline V gene sequence: CDR1 DFQATT, CDR2 SNEGSKA (reference sequence). V lost 2 bases to trimming and J lost 8 bases; unmatched junction nucleotides: 10. CDR3 nucleotides: TGCAGTGCTAGACCGTCAGGGGGCAGGGAAGAAGCTTTCTTT. Translation gives CSARPSGGREEAFF.

CDR3: CAWSTAGGTQYF. CDR3 in DNA: TGTGCCTGGAGTACTGCCGGAGGGACCCAGTACTTC. The chain joins TRBV30 to TRBJ2-5, with D perhaps TRBD2 (5 bases). Germline V lookup: CDR1 GTSNPN, CDR2 SVGIG (reference sequence). V dropped 2 bases and J dropped 7 bases, with 11 bases sitting between them. This CDR3 contains 12 residues.

This clonotype occurred a few times. The chain carries TRBV5-1 and TRBJ2-5; either TRBD1 or TRBD2 may supply D (5 bases each). Germline CDR1 and CDR2: SGHRS and YFSETQ. V was shortened by 4 bases and J by 5 bases, with 18 bases between the two germline ends. The CDR3 has 15 amino acids. CDR3 loop: CASSNRGTLGETQYF. As DNA, the CDR3 is TGCGCCAGCAGCAACCGAGGGACCCTGGGGGAGACCCAGTACTTC.

V is TRBV5-5 and J is TRBJ2-4, with unresolved D. This CDR3 is 13 amino acids long. Germline CDR1 reads SGHKS; CDR2 reads YYEKEE (reference sequence). The V end was cut by 2 bases, the J end by 5 bases, with 8 bases between. CDR3 residues: CASSFLTENIQYF. The CDR3 coding sequence is TGTGCCAGCAGCTTTCTTACAGAAAACATTCAGTACTTC.

The chain joins TRBV3-1 to TRBJ2-7; 7 bases agree with TRBD1. The CDR3 contains 16 residues. J gave up 4 bases and V 2 bases, and 11 bases lay outside the gene matches. Germline assignment: CDR1 LGHDT and CDR2 YNNKEL (reference sequence). The CDR3: CASSQRPQGFGYEQYF. CDR3 bases: TGTGCCAGCAGCCAAAGACCACAGGGGTTTGGTTACGAGCAGTACTTC.

This clonotype was seen only a few times. CDR3 residues: CASSLAGGRNTGELFF. The CDR3 nucleotides read TGCGCCAGCAGCTTGGCAGGCGGGAGGAACACCGGGGAGCTGTTTTTT. The V gene is TRBV5-1, the J gene TRBJ2-2, with 7 nucleotides matching TRBD2. CDR1 is SGHRS, CDR2 YFSETQ, per germline. J was trimmed by 1 base and V by 0 bases; bases with no gene match: 3. This CDR3 spans 16 amino acids. Variable domain in full (rest from reference TRBV5-1 and TRBJ2-2): KAGVTQTPRYLIKTRGQQVTLSCSPISGHRSVSWYQQTPGQGLQFLFEYFSETQRNKGNFPGRFSGRQFSNSRSEMNVSTLELGDSALYLCASSLAGGRNTGELFFGEGSRLTVL.

The chain has TRBV19 and TRBJ2-3; 8 nucleotides match TRBD2. V shed 5 bases and J 5 bases; nucleotides not matched to a gene: 9. This CDR3 region has 15 residues. Germline CDR1 is LNHDA and CDR2 is SQIVND (reference sequence). The CDR3 bases are TGTGCCAGTAGTTCCAGGACTAGCCTCGGAGATACGCAGTATTTT. It translates to CASSSRTSLGDTQYF.

This clonotype occurred a few times. V gene TRBV20-1 combines with J gene TRBJ2-7; the D gene is possibly TRBD2 (5 bases). The CDR3 spans 13 residues. Germline lookup yields CDR1 DFQATT and CDR2 SNEGSKA (reference sequence). The V gene lost 7 bases and the J gene lost 3 bases, with 16 bases spanning the gap. CDR3 region: CSGASGDYYEQYF. The CDR3 nucleotides are TGCAGTGGGGCGTCGGGTGACTACTACGAGCAGTACTTC.

The chain carries TRBV28 and TRBJ2-1; D unresolved. Germline CDR1 reads MDHEN; CDR2 reads SYDVKM. The CDR3 has 13 amino acids. Trimming took 9 bases from V and 8 from J, leaving 17 bases between them. The chain's CDR3 is CARGPGLYYEQFF. The CDR3 nucleotides are TGTGCCAGGGGCCCCGGGCTGTACTATGAGCAGTTCTTC.

This clonotype was recorded many times. The V call is TRBV7-2, the J call TRBJ2-3, with unresolved D. CDR1 is SGHTA, CDR2 FQGNSA, per germline. V was pared by 5 bases and J by 3 bases, with 12 bases between. The CDR3 length is 14 residues. The CDR3 DNA follows: TGTGCCAGCAGCCCCCTCTCGTGGACAGATACGCAGTATTTT. Its translation is CASSPLSWTDTQYF. Supplemented by reference TRBV7-2 and TRBJ2-3, the full variable domain reads GAGVSQSPSNKVTEKGKDVELRCDPISGHTALYWYRQSLGQGLEFLIYFQGNSAPDKSGLPSDRFSAERTGGSVSTLTIQRTQQEDSAVYLCASSPLSWTDTQYFGPGTRLTVL.

In its sample, this clonotype was seen many times. The chain links TRBV7-3 to TRBJ2-7; D may be TRBD1 (6 bases). Germline loops: CDR1 SGHTA, CDR2 FQGTGA. This CDR3 has 14 residues. Trimming stripped 1 base from V and 3 bases from J, with 10 bases between. CDR3 region: CASSLIAGDYEQYF. The CDR3, as DNA: TGTGCCAGCAGCTTAATAGCAGGGGACTACGAGCAGTACTTC. Using reference TRBV7-3 and TRBJ2-7 for the parts outside the CDR3, the full variable domain is GAGVSQTPSNKVTEKGKYVELRCDPISGHTALYWYRQSLGQGPEFLIYFQGTGAADDSGLPNDRFFAVRPEGSVSTLKIQRTERGDSAVYLCASSLIAGDYEQYFGPGTRLTVT.

CDR3 nucleotides: TGTGCCAGCAGCCCTCCGAGCGGGGAAAAGGTGGGCGAGCAGTACTTC. This codes for CASSPPSGEKVGEQYF. This chain links TRBV7-9 with TRBJ2-7; 7 bases match TRBD2. This CDR3 contains 16 residues. From germline, CDR1 is SEHNR and CDR2 FQNEAQ (reference sequence). V dropped 5 bases and J dropped 6; count of bases not matched to a gene: 16.

The V and J genes are TRBV20-1 and TRBJ2-3, with a tentative D call TRBD1 (6 bases). Between the trimmed V and J ends, which lost 5 bases and 4 bases, there was a span of 16 bases. Germline V gene data show CDR1 as DFQATT and CDR2 as SNEGSKA (reference sequence). The CDR3 runs 14 residues. The CDR3 here is CSAPGQNMADTQYF. CDR3 DNA: TGCAGTGCTCCGGGACAAAACATGGCAGATACGCAGTATTTT.

This clonotype was found a few times. The gene calls are TRBV7-2 and TRBJ2-2; TRBD2 aligns across 8 bases. CDR1 and CDR2 from the germline V gene are SGHTA and FQGNSA. The CDR3 is 15 amino acids. The ends lost 5 bases at V and 5 bases at J; junction bases unmatched: 7. The CDR3, as DNA: TGTGCCAGCAGCCGGAGGACTAGCTATACCGGGGAGCTGTTTTTT. It yields the protein CASSRRTSYTGELFF.

This clonotype was observed a few times. V usage is TRBV28 and J usage is TRBJ2-1; D perhaps matches TRBD1 (5 bases). The germline CDR1 and CDR2 sequences are MDHEN and SYDVKM. V was shortened by 10 bases and J by 5 bases, with 18 bases between the two germline ends. The CDR3 runs to 14 residues. CDR3 DNA: TGTGCCACCACAGACAGCTCATCCAACAATGAGCAGTTCTTC. Its translation: CATTDSSSNNEQFF. The full variable domain, rest sourced from reference TRBV28 and TRBJ2-1, is DVKVTQSSRYLVKRTGEKVFLECVQDMDHENMFWYRQDPGLGLRLIYFSYDVKMKEKGDIPEGYSVSREKKERFSLILESASTNQTSMYLCATTDSSSNNEQFFGPGTRLTVL.

In its sample, this clonotype was seen a few times. The gene calls are TRBV5-1 and TRBJ1-1; perhaps TRBD1 as D (5 bases). From germline, CDR1 is SGHRS and CDR2 YFSETQ. This CDR3 has 14 residues. Trimming cost V 0 bases and J 5 bases, with 11 bases left between them. The CDR3 DNA follows: TGCGCCAGCAGCTTGGGCCAGGGAAGGACTGAAGCTTTCTTT. Protein product: CASSLGQGRTEAFF.

This clonotype was counted ten times or more. The chain links TRBV5-1 to TRBJ2-1, with D hard to call. V lost 1 base, J lost 10 bases, and 15 bases lay in between. The CDR3 has 14 amino acids. The germline gives CDR1 SGHRS, CDR2 YFSETQ. CDR3 amino acids: CASSLMLDGYEQFF. In DNA, the CDR3 is TGCGCCAGCAGCTTGATGCTAGACGGATACGAGCAGTTCTTC.

The chain employs TRBV20-1 and TRBJ2-2; D unresolved. This CDR3 spans 12 amino acids. Between the trimmed V and J ends, which lost 3 bases and 5 bases, there was a span of 7 bases. Per germline, CDR1 DFQATT and CDR2 SNEGSKA (reference sequence). The chain's CDR3 is CSASSPTGELFF. DNA of the CDR3: TGCAGTGCTAGCAGCCCGACCGGGGAGCTGTTTTTT.

The chain joins TRBV30 to TRBJ2-2; no reliable D call. The V end was cut by 2 bases, the J end by 7 bases, with 8 bases between. The germline V gene encodes CDR1 GTSNPN and CDR2 SVGIG (reference sequence). There are 12 residues in the CDR3. CDR3 amino acids: CAWSPVRGELFF. CDR3 nucleotide sequence: TGTGCCTGGAGTCCCGTACGCGGGGAGCTGTTTTTT.

This clonotype was recorded a few times. The chain has TRBV18 and TRBJ2-5; a weak D match, TRBD1 (6 bases). Germline V lookup: CDR1 KGHSH, CDR2 LQKENI. This CDR3 has 16 amino acids. Deletions cut 0 bases from V and 4 bases from J, with 15 bases between. The CDR3 coding sequence is TGTGCCAGCTCACCACCCGGCAAGGGGGTAGGAGAGACCCAGTACTTC. As protein: CASSPPGKGVGETQYF.

J is TRBJ2-1 and V is TRBV20-1, with TRBD1 identical over 7 bases. Germline loops: CDR1 DFQATT, CDR2 SNEGSKA (reference sequence). The CDR3 contains 13 residues. V dropped 5 bases and J dropped 8; count of bases not matched to a gene: 9. In nucleotides, the CDR3 is TGCAGTGCTCCAGGACAGGCGGAAGATGAGCAGTTCTTC. This encodes CSAPGQAEDEQFF.

The V call is TRBV12-3 or TRBV12-4, the J call TRBJ2-3, with unresolved D. The ends were cut back, 6 bases at V and 6 bases at J, with 10 bases in the middle. The CDR3 runs 12 residues. The CDR3 DNA is TGTGCCAGCAGCCCTCTTCGCGATACGCAGTATTTT. It encodes CASSPLRDTQYF.

This clonotype was detected only a few times. The V and J genes are TRBV2 and TRBJ1-2, with D hard to call. The CDR3 loop spans 13 amino acids. The germline V and J ends were trimmed by 3 bases and 8 bases, with 13 bases remaining between them. Germline V gene lookup returns CDR1 SNHLY and CDR2 FYNNEI. The CDR3 DNA reads as TGTGCCAGCAGTGAGGAACTCCTAACGGGCTACACCTTC. It specifies CASSEELLTGYTF.

The chain carries TRBV19 and TRBJ1-5; unclear D gene. Trimming left V 7 bases short and J 0 bases short, with 10 bases between. This CDR3 comprises 14 residues. Germline-derived CDR1 and CDR2 are LNHDA and SQIVND (reference sequence). In nucleotides, the CDR3 is TGTGCCAGTAACGGGGAGTATAGCAATCAGCCCCAGCATTTT. As protein: CASNGEYSNQPQHF.

The V gene is TRBV20-1, the J gene TRBJ2-5; weak D call: TRBD2 (7 bases). CDR3 length: 13 residues. Trimming pared 6 bases from V and 1 base from J, leaving 12 bases between. Germline loops: CDR1 DFQATT, CDR2 SNEGSKA (reference sequence). The CDR3 nucleotides read TGCAGTGCGCGCGGGGGCCCCCAAGAGACCCAGTACTTC. Its protein product is CSARGGPQETQYF.

V is TRBV9 and J is TRBJ2-4, with D maybe TRBD1 (6 bases). Germline V gene data show CDR1 as SGDLS and CDR2 as YYNGEE. V shed 3 bases and J shed 11 bases, with 15 bases lying between them. CDR3 length: 13 amino acids. The CDR3 loop is CASSAEQGSVQYF. The CDR3 DNA sequence: TGTGCCAGCAGCGCCGAACAGGGTTCCGTTCAGTACTTC.

This clonotype was recorded at least ten times. V is TRBV3-1 and J is TRBJ1-2; D is undetermined. Germline CDR1 reads LGHDT; CDR2 reads YNNKEL (reference sequence). V lost 0 bases to trimming and J lost 8 bases, with 4 bases between them. This CDR3 is built from 11 residues. CDR3 sequence (DNA): TGTGCCAGCAGCCAAGAGAGCGGCTACACCTTC. It yields the protein CASSQESGYTF.

V and J are TRBV7-9 and TRBJ1-1; possible D gene TRBD1, 6 bases. V was trimmed by 3 bases and J by 9 bases, leaving 11 bases between them. Germline CDR1 is SEHNR and CDR2 is FQNEAQ (reference sequence). There are 12 residues in the CDR3. The CDR3 nucleotides read TGTGCCAGCAGCTTGTTTACAGGGCAAGCTTTCTTT. It codes for CASSLFTGQAFF.

This clonotype has a handful of counts. The chain employs TRBV6-1 and TRBJ2-6; D unclear. The germline gives CDR1 MNHNS, CDR2 SASEGT. The V gene lost 6 bases and the J gene lost 0 bases, with 12 bases spanning the gap. This CDR3 is built from 16 residues. Here the CDR3 DNA reads TGTGCCAGCAGGCCTGCAGAGAGCTCTGGGGCCAACGTCCTGACTTTC. Its protein product is CASRPAESSGANVLTF.

The rearrangement links TRBV5-1 to TRBJ1-1, with 9 nucleotides matching TRBD1. The CDR3 consists of 14 residues. The V gene end was trimmed by 2 bases and the J gene end by 8 bases; junction bases not matched to a gene: 7. The germline CDR1 and CDR2 sequences are SGHRS and YFSETQ. CDR3 loop: CASSFGTGYLEAFF. In DNA form, the CDR3 reads TGCGCCAGCAGCTTCGGGACAGGGTATTTAGAAGCTTTCTTT.